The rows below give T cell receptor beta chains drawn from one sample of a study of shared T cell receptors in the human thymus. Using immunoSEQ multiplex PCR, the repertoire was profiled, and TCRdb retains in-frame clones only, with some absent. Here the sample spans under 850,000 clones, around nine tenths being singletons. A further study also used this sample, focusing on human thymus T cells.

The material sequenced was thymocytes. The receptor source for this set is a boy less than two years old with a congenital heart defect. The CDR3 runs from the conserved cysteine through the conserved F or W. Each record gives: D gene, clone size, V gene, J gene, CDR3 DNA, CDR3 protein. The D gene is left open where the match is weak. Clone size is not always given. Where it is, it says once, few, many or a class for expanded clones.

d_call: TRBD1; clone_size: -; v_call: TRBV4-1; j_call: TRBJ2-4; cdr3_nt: TGCGCCAGCAGCCAAGCCCTTACAGGGGGACCAAAAAACATTCAGTACTTC; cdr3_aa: CASSQALTGGPKNIQYF
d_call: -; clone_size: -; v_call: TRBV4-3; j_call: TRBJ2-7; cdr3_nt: TGCGCCAGCAGCCAAGTCAAGGGGCCCTACGAGCAGTACTTC; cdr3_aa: CASSQVKGPYEQYF
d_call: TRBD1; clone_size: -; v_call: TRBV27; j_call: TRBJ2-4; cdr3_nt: TGTGCCAGCAGACCCGACAGGGCTTCGACCTTGGCCAAAAACATTCAGTACTTC; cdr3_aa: CASRPDRASTLAKNIQYF
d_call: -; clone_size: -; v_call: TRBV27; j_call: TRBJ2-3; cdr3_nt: TGTGCCAGCAGTCCCCTCTTGGGGCTGGGTACAGATACGCAGTATTTT; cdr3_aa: CASSPLLGLGTDTQYF
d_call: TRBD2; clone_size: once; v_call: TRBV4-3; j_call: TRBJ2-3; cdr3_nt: TGCGCCAGCAGCCAAGGGGGGACTAGCAGCACAGATACGCAGTATTTT; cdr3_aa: CASSQGGTSSTDTQYF
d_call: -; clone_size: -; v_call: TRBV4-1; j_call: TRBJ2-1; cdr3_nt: TGCGCCAGCAACCACTTCGGGGTGCATGAGCAGTTCTTC; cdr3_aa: CASNHFGVHEQFF
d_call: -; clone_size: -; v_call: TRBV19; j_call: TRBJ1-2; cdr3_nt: TGTGCCAGTAGTATCGAGGGGGATAACTATGGCTACACCTTC; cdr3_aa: CASSIEGDNYGYTF
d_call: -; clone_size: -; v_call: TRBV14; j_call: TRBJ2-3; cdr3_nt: TGTGCCAGCAGCCAAGAGGGCCAGGGTGGCACAGATACGCAGTATTTT; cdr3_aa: CASSQEGQGGTDTQYF
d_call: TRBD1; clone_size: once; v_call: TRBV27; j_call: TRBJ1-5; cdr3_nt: TGTGCCAGCAGCCTGACAGGGGGCTGGGAGCCCCAGCATTTT; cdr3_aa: CASSLTGGWEPQHF
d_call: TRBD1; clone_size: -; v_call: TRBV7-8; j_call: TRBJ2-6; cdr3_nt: TGTGCCAGCAGCTCCGGGACAGGGGACACGGCTGCGTCCTCTGGGGCCAACGTCCTGACTTTC; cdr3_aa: CASSSGTGDTAASSGANVLTF
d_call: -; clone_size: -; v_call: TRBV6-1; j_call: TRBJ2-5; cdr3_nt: TGTGCCAGCATATACGGGCGGGGAGAGACCCAGTACTTC; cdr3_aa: CASIYGRGETQYF
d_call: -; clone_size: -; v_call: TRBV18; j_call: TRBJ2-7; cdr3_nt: TGTGCCAGCTCACCGTTAGAGATGGAATACAGGTGGCCCTACGAGCAGTACTTC; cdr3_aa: CASSPLEMEYRWPYEQYF
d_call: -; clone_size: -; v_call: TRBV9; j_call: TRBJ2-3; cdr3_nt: TGTGCCAGCAGCGTAGCGGGGTCCACAGATACGCAGTATTTT; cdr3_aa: CASSVAGSTDTQYF
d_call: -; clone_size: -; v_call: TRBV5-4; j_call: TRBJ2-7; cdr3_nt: TGTGCCAGCAGCTTGGGGACTCCTCCCTACGAGCAGTACTTC; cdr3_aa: CASSLGTPPYEQYF
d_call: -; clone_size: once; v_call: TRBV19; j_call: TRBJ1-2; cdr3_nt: TGTGCCGCCCGTACCTCAGGGGAGAAGGATGGCTACACCTTC; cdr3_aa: CAARTSGEKDGYTF
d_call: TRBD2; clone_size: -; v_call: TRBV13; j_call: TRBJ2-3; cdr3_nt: TGTGCCAGCAGCTTAGTGTTAGCGGGAGCGTGGGATACGCAGTATTTT; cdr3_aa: CASSLVLAGAWDTQYF
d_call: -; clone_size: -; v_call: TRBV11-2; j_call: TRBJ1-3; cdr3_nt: TGTGCCAGCAGCGCTCAGGAACGAAACACCATATATTTT; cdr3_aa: CASSAQERNTIYF
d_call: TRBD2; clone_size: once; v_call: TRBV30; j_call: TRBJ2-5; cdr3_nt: TGTGCCTGGAAAAAACCGGGACTAGCCCGTACCGAAGAGACCCAGTACTTC; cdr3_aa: CAWKKPGLARTEETQYF
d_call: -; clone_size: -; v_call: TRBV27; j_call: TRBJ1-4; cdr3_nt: TGTGCCAGCAGTTTAGGGGCAGGGGAAAAACTGTTTTTT; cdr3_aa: CASSLGAGEKLFF